Listed below are T cell receptor beta chains from one sample, sequenced in a study of blood T cells in healthy people across ages. MiXCR, run by TCRdb on the 5' RACE reads, gives a single entry per CDR3 protein. The sample holds about 680,000 distinct CDR3 sequences, 45% to 50% seen once. Sample: blood. These receptor sequences come from a woman aged 60-75 years in good health. Each CDR3 is given with its conserved first and last residue. The D gene is left open where the match is weak. Where a row states a size, it is once, few, many or the class of an expanded clone; other rows omit it.

v_gene: TRBV6-5; d_gene: -; abundance: -; j_gene: TRBJ2-7; CDR3aa: CASSYRALSTPVTYNEQYF; CDR3nt: TGTGCCAGCAGTTATCGGGCTCTAAGCACTCCGGTAACCTACAATGAGCAGTACTTC
v_gene: TRBV3-1; d_gene: TRBD1; abundance: -; j_gene: TRBJ1-1; CDR3aa: CASSQGVKRGLGLNTEAFF; CDR3nt: TGTGCCAGCAGCCAAGGGGTAAAGAGGGGGCTCGGTTTGAACACTGAAGCTTTCTTT
v_gene: TRBV28; d_gene: TRBD1; abundance: -; j_gene: TRBJ1-6; CDR3aa: CASSYQGAENSPLHF; CDR3nt: TGTGCCAGCAGTTACCAGGGGGCGGAAAATTCACCCCTCCACTTT
v_gene: TRBV5-1; d_gene: -; abundance: -; j_gene: TRBJ2-5; CDR3aa: CASSGGTPGETQYF; CDR3nt: TGCGCCAGCAGCGGCGGGACACCAGGAGAGACCCAGTACTTC
v_gene: TRBV5-5; d_gene: -; abundance: many; j_gene: TRBJ2-5; CDR3aa: CASSLEGTPQETQYF; CDR3nt: TGTGCCAGCAGCTTGGAGGGGACTCCCCAAGAGACCCAGTACTTC
v_gene: TRBV7-2; d_gene: -; abundance: -; j_gene: TRBJ2-3; CDR3aa: CASSQGDWNTDTQYF; CDR3nt: TGTGCCAGCAGCCAGGGGGACTGGAACACAGATACGCAGTATTTT
v_gene: TRBV4-2; d_gene: -; abundance: -; j_gene: TRBJ2-6; CDR3aa: CASLRTDSEANVLTF; CDR3nt: TGTGCCAGCCTGCGGACAGACTCTGAGGCCAACGTCCTGACTTTC
v_gene: TRBV5-5; d_gene: -; abundance: -; j_gene: TRBJ1-4; CDR3aa: CASSFLDQMFF; CDR3nt: TGTGCCAGCAGCTTTTTGGACCAAATGTTTTTT
v_gene: TRBV7-2; d_gene: TRBD1; abundance: once; j_gene: TRBJ1-2; CDR3aa: CASSFTPGQALNGYTF; CDR3nt: TGTGCCAGCAGCTTTACACCGGGACAGGCTCTTAATGGCTACACCTTC
v_gene: TRBV7-6; d_gene: -; abundance: -; j_gene: TRBJ2-3; CDR3aa: CASSLHGHLRTDTQYF; CDR3nt: TGTGCCAGCAGCTTGCACGGTCACTTGCGCACAGATACGCAGTATTTT
v_gene: TRBV20-1; d_gene: -; abundance: -; j_gene: TRBJ1-2; CDR3aa: CSARDLRGLEGHTF; CDR3nt: TGCAGTGCTAGAGATCTGCGGGGGCTGGAGGGCCACACCTTC
v_gene: TRBV20-1; d_gene: TRBD1; abundance: -; j_gene: TRBJ2-1; CDR3aa: CSAGVVRGHVEQFF; CDR3nt: TGCAGTGCTGGGGTTGTGAGGGGGCACGTTGAGCAGTTCTTC
v_gene: TRBV20-1; d_gene: TRBD2; abundance: few; j_gene: TRBJ2-7; CDR3aa: CSASRASGRRSNEQYF; CDR3nt: TGCAGTGCTAGTCGCGCTAGCGGGAGGAGATCGAACGAGCAGTACTTC
v_gene: TRBV7-8; d_gene: -; abundance: few; j_gene: TRBJ1-2; CDR3aa: CASSPVGDKVYGYTF; CDR3nt: TGTGCCAGCAGCCCGGTGGGAGACAAGGTCTATGGCTACACCTTC
v_gene: TRBV7-2; d_gene: -; abundance: -; j_gene: TRBJ2-7; CDR3aa: CASSLEEGIEQYF; CDR3nt: TGTGCCAGCAGCTTAGAGGAAGGGATCGAGCAGTACTTC
v_gene: TRBV27; d_gene: -; abundance: -; j_gene: TRBJ1-2; CDR3aa: CASGPKPGVGYGYTF; CDR3nt: TGTGCCAGCGGACCTAAACCGGGGGTAGGCTATGGCTACACCTTC
v_gene: TRBV3-1; d_gene: TRBD1; abundance: -; j_gene: TRBJ1-2; CDR3aa: CASSQDLGQGNYGYTF; CDR3nt: TGTGCCAGCAGCCAAGATCTGGGACAGGGGAACTATGGCTACACCTTC
v_gene: TRBV7-2; d_gene: -; abundance: many; j_gene: TRBJ2-7; CDR3aa: CASSLGQGAYEQYF; CDR3nt: TGTGCCAGCAGCTTAGGTCAAGGGGCCTACGAGCAGTACTTC
v_gene: TRBV5-1; d_gene: TRBD1; abundance: -; j_gene: TRBJ2-7; CDR3aa: CASRTGTGTHEQYF; CDR3nt: TGCGCCAGCAGAACCGGGACAGGGACCCACGAGCAGTACTTC
v_gene: TRBV20-1; d_gene: -; abundance: -; j_gene: TRBJ2-3; CDR3aa: CSASQPFTDTQYF; CDR3nt: TGCAGTGCAAGTCAGCCCTTCACAGATACGCAGTATTTT
v_gene: TRBV29-1; d_gene: -; abundance: few; j_gene: TRBJ2-7; CDR3aa: CSVEDGGGSDLYEQYF; CDR3nt: TGCAGCGTTGAAGATGGGGGGGGCAGTGACCTCTACGAGCAGTACTTC
v_gene: TRBV2; d_gene: -; abundance: -; j_gene: TRBJ2-2; CDR3aa: CASGIVDTGELFF; CDR3nt: TGTGCCAGCGGTATTGTGGACACCGGGGAGCTGTTTTTT
v_gene: TRBV6-2/TRBV6-3; d_gene: -; abundance: -; j_gene: TRBJ2-7; CDR3aa: CASSYHGRGYEQYF; CDR3nt: TGTGCCAGCAGCTACCATGGACGGGGCTACGAGCAGTACTTC
v_gene: TRBV20-1; d_gene: -; abundance: many; j_gene: TRBJ2-5; CDR3aa: CSARYLAGETQYF; CDR3nt: TGCAGTGCTAGATACCTAGCCGGTGAGACCCAGTACTTC
v_gene: TRBV7-2; d_gene: TRBD1; abundance: -; j_gene: TRBJ2-5; CDR3aa: CASSLIGGIDQETQYF; CDR3nt: TGTGCCAGTAGCTTAATAGGGGGCATAGACCAAGAGACCCAGTACTTC
v_gene: TRBV7-2; d_gene: -; abundance: -; j_gene: TRBJ1-1; CDR3aa: CASSGYRGLEAFF; CDR3nt: TGTGCCAGCAGCGGGTACCGGGGTTTGGAGGCTTTCTTT
v_gene: TRBV18; d_gene: TRBD2; abundance: few; j_gene: TRBJ2-5; CDR3aa: CASSQGAASGRFGETQYF; CDR3nt: TGTGCCAGCTCACAGGGGGCTGCTAGCGGGAGATTCGGAGAGACCCAGTACTTC
v_gene: TRBV24-1; d_gene: TRBD1; abundance: -; j_gene: TRBJ2-6; CDR3aa: CATSDPGTGGPSGANVLTF; CDR3nt: TGTGCCACCAGTGATCCCGGGACAGGGGGACCCTCTGGGGCCAACGTCCTGACTTTC
v_gene: TRBV10-3; d_gene: -; abundance: few; j_gene: TRBJ1-1; CDR3aa: CAISGPGQTGTEAFF; CDR3nt: TGTGCCATCAGTGGCCCCGGACAAACCGGCACTGAAGCTTTCTTT
v_gene: TRBV12-3/TRBV12-4; d_gene: -; abundance: many; j_gene: TRBJ2-7; CDR3aa: CASSRQTATYEQYF; CDR3nt: TGTGCCAGCAGCCGTCAGACGGCCACCTACGAGCAGTACTTC
v_gene: TRBV7-9; d_gene: TRBD1; abundance: -; j_gene: TRBJ2-7; CDR3aa: CASSLGGTGFAEQYF; CDR3nt: TGTGCCAGCAGCCTCGGGGGGACAGGGTTCGCCGAGCAGTACTTC
v_gene: TRBV27; d_gene: TRBD2; abundance: -; j_gene: TRBJ2-1; CDR3aa: CASSLFSGDYNEQFF; CDR3nt: TGTGCCAGCAGTTTATTTAGCGGGGATTACAATGAGCAGTTCTTC
v_gene: TRBV30; d_gene: -; abundance: -; j_gene: TRBJ1-1; CDR3aa: CAWSVRGEAFF; CDR3nt: TGTGCCTGGAGTGTTCGGGGTGAAGCTTTCTTT
v_gene: TRBV10-3; d_gene: -; abundance: few; j_gene: TRBJ1-1; CDR3aa: CAISESDRWAFF; CDR3nt: TGTGCCATCAGTGAGTCGGACAGATGGGCTTTCTTT
v_gene: TRBV4-3; d_gene: TRBD2; abundance: -; j_gene: TRBJ2-4; CDR3aa: CASSQGAGGRNIQYF; CDR3nt: TGCGCCAGCAGCCAAGGAGCGGGAGGGAGAAACATTCAGTACTTC
v_gene: TRBV6-1; d_gene: TRBD2; abundance: -; j_gene: TRBJ2-1; CDR3aa: CASSEGTSGVNEQFF; CDR3nt: TGTGCCAGCAGTGAAGGGACTAGCGGGGTAAATGAGCAGTTCTTC
v_gene: TRBV7-9; d_gene: TRBD1; abundance: -; j_gene: TRBJ2-7; CDR3aa: CASSPRTGPLPYEQYF; CDR3nt: TGTGCCAGCAGTCCTCGGACAGGGCCCCTTCCCTACGAGCAGTACTTC
v_gene: TRBV27; d_gene: TRBD2; abundance: few; j_gene: TRBJ2-1; CDR3aa: CASSPSAGGLGNEQFF; CDR3nt: TGTGCCAGCAGCCCGTCGGCGGGAGGCCTGGGGAATGAGCAGTTCTTC
v_gene: TRBV20-1; d_gene: -; abundance: few; j_gene: TRBJ2-3; CDR3aa: CSAREGTSTDTQYF; CDR3nt: TGCAGTGCTAGGGAGGGGACTAGCACAGATACGCAGTATTTT
v_gene: TRBV6-5; d_gene: -; abundance: -; j_gene: TRBJ1-4; CDR3aa: CASRSLGAGDEKLFF; CDR3nt: TGTGCCAGCAGATCCCTGGGGGCGGGTGATGAAAAACTGTTTTTT